The clone carrying this TCR beta chain was counted between two and nine times. Its antigen is unknown. This record comes from a study of vaccination and CD4 T cells after COVID-19. At the level of the study: SARS-CoV-2, HCoV-NL63, HCoV-OC43 and HCoV-229E supplied the overlapping spike peptides used to stimulate cells. Control cultures were supplied with a CEFX pool, an HIV-1 Nef pool, or no peptide at all.

Once obtained from cultured CD4+ T cells, the DNA was sequenced using the Oncomine TCR Beta short-read assay. TCRdb fed the PCR reads into MiXCR, producing one record per CDR3 protein. The sample yields about 7,800 distinct CDR3 sequences, roughly 36% seen once. Treatment meaning: roughly nine-day PBMC culture with coronavirus spike peptide pools or control peptides (ViraFEST assay). During the years 2011-2018, before the COVID-19 pandemic, the unexposed donor's CD4+ T cells were collected. PBMC cultures, at two million cells per well, received around 10 IU/ml IL-2 and about 10 ug/ml peptide pools. Contingent on cell availability, unexposed-donor CD4+ T cells were interrogated with SARS-CoV-2 S/N and four cold-coronavirus spikes. The receptor comes from a human donor in good health. Sequencing was performed on CD4+ T cells from blood, cultured in vitro.

The CDR3 DNA follows: TGTGCCAGCAGTTACGCCCGTCCCGGGACAGGGGGCTCTGGGGCCAACGTCCTGACTTTC. Residues: CASSYARPGTGGSGANVLTF. J is TRBJ2-6 and V is TRBV6-5; 11 bases are shared with TRBD1. The J segment lost 0 bases and the V segment lost 2 bases, leaving 9 bases of the junction unmatched. The CDR3 loop spans 20 amino acids. The V gene's germline CDR1 is MNHEY and CDR2 SVGAGI.